This TCR beta chain was profiled in a study of blood T cell repertoires in COVID-19. About the study: Both acute and convalescent COVID-19 samples were obtained from the United States, Italy and Spain. In each case, the material was cDNA or gDNA derived from T cells, B-cell-depleted T cells, or PBMCs.

From germline, CDR1 is SGHDT and CDR2 YYEEEE. There are 15 residues in the CDR3. Trimming stripped 0 bases from V and 6 bases from J, with 13 bases between. Per the original methods: It was from reference gene primer amplification that nucleated cell counts were estimated. Sequenced by immunoSEQ multiplex PCR; TCRdb stores in-frame clones only, minus some. That table furnishes V, J and clone size, whereas the DNA furnished D and trimming. The table has 110,000 to 150,000 clones, 65% to 80% seen once; the top ten hold less than 5.5%. The TCR was taken from a man aged 60 to 75 with acute or convalescent COVID-19. Input material: peripheral blood. The chain links TRBV5-6 to TRBJ2-1; D unresolved. As DNA, the CDR3 is TGTGCCAGCAGCTTGGGGCTAGGTAAAGGCAATGAGCAGTTCTTC. Its translation: CASSLGLGKGNEQFF.